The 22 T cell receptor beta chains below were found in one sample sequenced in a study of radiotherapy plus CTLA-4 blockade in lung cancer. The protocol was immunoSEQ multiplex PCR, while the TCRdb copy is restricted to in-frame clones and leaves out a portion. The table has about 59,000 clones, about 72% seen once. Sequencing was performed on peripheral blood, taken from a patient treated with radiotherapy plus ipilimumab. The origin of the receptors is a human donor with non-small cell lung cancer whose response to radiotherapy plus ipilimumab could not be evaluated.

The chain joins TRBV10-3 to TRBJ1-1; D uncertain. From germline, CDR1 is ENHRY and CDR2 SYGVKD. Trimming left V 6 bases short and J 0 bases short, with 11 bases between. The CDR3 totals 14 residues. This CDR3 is CAIRATGLNTEAFF. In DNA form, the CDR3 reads TGTGCCATCAGGGCCACGGGATTGAACACTGAAGCTTTCTTT.

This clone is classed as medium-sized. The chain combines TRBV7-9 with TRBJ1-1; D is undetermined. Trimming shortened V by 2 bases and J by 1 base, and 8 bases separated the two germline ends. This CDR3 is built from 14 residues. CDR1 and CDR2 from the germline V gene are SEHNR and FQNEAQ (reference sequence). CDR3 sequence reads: CASSLFSGNTEAFF. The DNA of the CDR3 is TGTGCCAGCAGCTTATTCAGTGGGAACACTGAAGCTTTCTTT.

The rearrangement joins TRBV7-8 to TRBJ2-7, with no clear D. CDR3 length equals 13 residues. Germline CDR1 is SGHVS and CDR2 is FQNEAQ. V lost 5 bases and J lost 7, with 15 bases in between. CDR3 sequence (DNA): TGTGCCAGCAGCCCAGATGGGCCCTGGGAGCAGTACTTC. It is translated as CASSPDGPWEQYF.

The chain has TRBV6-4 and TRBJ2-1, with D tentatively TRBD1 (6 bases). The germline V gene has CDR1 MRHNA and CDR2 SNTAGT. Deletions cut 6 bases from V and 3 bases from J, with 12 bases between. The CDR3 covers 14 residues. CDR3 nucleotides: TGTGCCAGCAGCCCCGGGACAAGCTACAATGAGCAGTTCTTC. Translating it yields CASSPGTSYNEQFF.

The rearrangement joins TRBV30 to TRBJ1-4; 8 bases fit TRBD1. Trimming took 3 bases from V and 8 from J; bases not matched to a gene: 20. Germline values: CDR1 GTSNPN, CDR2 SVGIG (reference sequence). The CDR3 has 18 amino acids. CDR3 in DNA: TGTGCCTGGAGCTCCTCGTCGGACAGGGCGGTTTTGAAAGAAAAACTGTTTTTT. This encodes CAWSSSSDRAVLKEKLFF.

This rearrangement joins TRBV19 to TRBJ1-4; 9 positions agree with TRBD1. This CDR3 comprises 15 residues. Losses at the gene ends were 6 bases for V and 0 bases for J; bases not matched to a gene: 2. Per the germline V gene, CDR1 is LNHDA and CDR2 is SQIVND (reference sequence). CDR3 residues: CASRGQGATNEKLFF. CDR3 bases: TGTGCCAGTAGGGGACAGGGCGCAACTAATGAAAAACTGTTTTTT.

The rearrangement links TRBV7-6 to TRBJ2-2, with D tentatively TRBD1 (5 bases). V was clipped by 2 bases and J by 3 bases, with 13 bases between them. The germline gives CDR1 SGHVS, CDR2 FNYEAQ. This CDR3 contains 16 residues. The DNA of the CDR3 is TGTGCCAGCAGCTTAATCAGGGATGGGTACACCGGGGAGCTGTTTTTT. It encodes CASSLIRDGYTGELFF.

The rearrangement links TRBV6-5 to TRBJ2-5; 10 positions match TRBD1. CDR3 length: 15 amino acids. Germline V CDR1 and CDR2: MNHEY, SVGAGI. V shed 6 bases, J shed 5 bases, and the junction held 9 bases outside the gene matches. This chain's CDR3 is CASSGRQGARETQYF. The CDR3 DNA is TGTGCCAGCAGCGGTAGACAGGGGGCGAGGGAGACCCAGTACTTC.

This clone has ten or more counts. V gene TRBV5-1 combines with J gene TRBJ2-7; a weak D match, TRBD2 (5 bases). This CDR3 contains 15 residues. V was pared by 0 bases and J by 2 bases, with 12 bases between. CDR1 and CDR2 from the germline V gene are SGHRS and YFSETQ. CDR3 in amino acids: CASSLAGGGTYEQYF. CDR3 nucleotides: TGCGCCAGCAGCTTGGCCGGTGGAGGAACCTACGAGCAGTACTTC.

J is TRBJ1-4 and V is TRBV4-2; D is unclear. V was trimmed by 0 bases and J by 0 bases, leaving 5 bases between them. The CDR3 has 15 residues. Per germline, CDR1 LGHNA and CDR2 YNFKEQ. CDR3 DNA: TGTGCCAGCAGCCAAGACCCAGCAACTAATGAAAAACTGTTTTTT. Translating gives CASSQDPATNEKLFF.

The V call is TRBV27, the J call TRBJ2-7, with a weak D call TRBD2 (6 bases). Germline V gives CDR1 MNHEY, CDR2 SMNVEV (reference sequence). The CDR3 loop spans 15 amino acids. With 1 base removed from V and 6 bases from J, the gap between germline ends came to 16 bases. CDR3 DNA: TGTGCCAGCAGTTTATTCCGATCGGACGGGAGCGAGCAGTACTTC. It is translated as CASSLFRSDGSEQYF.

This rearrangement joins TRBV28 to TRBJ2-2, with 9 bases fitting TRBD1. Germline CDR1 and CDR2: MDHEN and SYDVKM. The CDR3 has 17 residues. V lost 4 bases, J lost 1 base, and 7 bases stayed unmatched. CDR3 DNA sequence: TGTGCCAGCAGTTCTCCACCGGGACAGGGGAACACCGGGGAGCTGTTTTTT. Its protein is CASSSPPGQGNTGELFF. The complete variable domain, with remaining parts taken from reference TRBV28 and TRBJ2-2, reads DVKVTQSSRYLVKRTGEKVFLECVQDMDHENMFWYRQDPGLGLRLIYFSYDVKMKEKGDIPEGYSVSREKKERFSLILESASTNQTSMYLCASSSPPGQGNTGELFFGEGSRLTVL.

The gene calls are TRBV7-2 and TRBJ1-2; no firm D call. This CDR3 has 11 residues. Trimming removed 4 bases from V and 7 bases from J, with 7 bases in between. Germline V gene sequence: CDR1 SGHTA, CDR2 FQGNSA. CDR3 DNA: TGTGCCAGCAGCTACGAGAGTGGCTACACCTTC. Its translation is CASSYESGYTF. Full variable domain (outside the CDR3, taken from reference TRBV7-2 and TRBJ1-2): GAGVSQSPSNKVTEKGKDVELRCDPISGHTALYWYRQSLGQGLEFLIYFQGNSAPDKSGLPSDRFSAERTGGSVSTLTIQRTQQEDSAVYLCASSYESGYTFGSGTRLTVV.

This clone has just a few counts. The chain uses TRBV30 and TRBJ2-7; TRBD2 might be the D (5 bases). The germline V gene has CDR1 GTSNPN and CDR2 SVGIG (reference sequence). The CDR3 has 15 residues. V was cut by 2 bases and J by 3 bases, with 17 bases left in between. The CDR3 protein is CAWSPTRGQSYEQYF. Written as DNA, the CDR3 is TGTGCCTGGAGTCCAACCCGAGGGCAGAGCTACGAGCAGTACTTC.

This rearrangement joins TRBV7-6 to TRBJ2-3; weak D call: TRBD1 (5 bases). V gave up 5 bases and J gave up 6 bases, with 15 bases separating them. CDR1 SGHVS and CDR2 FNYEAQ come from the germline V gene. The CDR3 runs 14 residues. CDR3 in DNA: TGTGCCAGCAGCCCGCCGGCGTGGGGCGATACGCAGTATTTT. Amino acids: CASSPPAWGDTQYF.

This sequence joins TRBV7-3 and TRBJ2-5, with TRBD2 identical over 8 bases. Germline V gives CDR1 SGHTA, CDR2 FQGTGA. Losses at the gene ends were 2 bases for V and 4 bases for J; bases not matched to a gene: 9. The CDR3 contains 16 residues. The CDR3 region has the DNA TGTGCCAGCAGCTTACATGCGGGGGGAGGGAGAGAGACCCAGTACTTC. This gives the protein CASSLHAGGGRETQYF.

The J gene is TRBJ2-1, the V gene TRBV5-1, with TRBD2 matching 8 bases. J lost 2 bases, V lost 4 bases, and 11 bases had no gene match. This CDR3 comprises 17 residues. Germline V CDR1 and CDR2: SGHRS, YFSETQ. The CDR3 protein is CASSLLGAGGTYNEQFF. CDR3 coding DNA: TGCGCCAGCAGCCTCCTCGGGGCGGGAGGTACCTACAATGAGCAGTTCTTC.

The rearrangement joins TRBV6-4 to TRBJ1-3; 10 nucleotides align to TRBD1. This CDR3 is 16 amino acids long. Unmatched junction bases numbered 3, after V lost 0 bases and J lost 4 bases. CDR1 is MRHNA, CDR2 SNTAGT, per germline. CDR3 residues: CASSDSGTGVGNTIYF. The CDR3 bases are TGTGCCAGCAGTGACTCCGGGACAGGGGTCGGAAACACCATATATTTT.

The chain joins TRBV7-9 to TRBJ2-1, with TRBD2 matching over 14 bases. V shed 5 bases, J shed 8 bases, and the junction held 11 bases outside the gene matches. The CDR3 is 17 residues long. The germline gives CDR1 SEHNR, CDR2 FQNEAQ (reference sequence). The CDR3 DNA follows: TGTGCCAGCAGCAATCCGGGACTAGCGGGAGTCGGCGATGAGCAGTTCTTC. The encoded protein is CASSNPGLAGVGDEQFF. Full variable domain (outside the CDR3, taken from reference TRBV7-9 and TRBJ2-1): DTGVSQNPRHKITKRGQNVTFRCDPISEHNRLYWYRQTLGQGPEFLTYFQNEAQLEKSRLLSDRFSAERPKGSFSTLEIQRTEQGDSAMYLCASSNPGLAGVGDEQFFGPGTRLTVL.

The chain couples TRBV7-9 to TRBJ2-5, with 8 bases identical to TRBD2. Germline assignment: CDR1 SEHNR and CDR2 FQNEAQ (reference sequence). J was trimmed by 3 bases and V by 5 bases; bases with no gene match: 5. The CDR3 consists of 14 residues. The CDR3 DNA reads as TGTGCCAGCAGCAGGGGGACTAGAGAAGAGACCCAGTACTTC. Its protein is CASSRGTREETQYF.

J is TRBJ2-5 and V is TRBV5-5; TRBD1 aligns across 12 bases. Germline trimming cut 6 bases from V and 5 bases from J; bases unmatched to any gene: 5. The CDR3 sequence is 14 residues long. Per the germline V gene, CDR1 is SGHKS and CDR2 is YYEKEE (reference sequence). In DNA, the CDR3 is TGTGCCAGCATCGGGACAGGGGGCGGCGAGACCCAGTACTTC. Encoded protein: CASIGTGGGETQYF.

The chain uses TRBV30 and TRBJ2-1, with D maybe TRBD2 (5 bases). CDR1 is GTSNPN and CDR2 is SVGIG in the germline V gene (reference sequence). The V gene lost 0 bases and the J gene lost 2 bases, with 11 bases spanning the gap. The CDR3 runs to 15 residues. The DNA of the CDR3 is TGTGCCTGGAGTGTAGATCGGGGTCCCTACAATGAGCAGTTCTTC. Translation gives CAWSVDRGPYNEQFF. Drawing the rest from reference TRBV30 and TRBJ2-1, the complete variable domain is SQTIHQWPATLVQPVGSPLSLECTVEGTSNPNLYWYRQAAGRGLQLLFYSVGIGQISSEVPQNLSASRPQDRQFILSSKKLLLSDSGFYLCAWSVDRGPYNEQFFGPGTRLTVL.